This T cell receptor (beta chain) came from a study of cytomegalovirus exposure and HLA in healthy donors. The CDR3 has 17 amino acids. Trimming stripped 0 bases from V and 0 bases from J, with 16 bases between. Germline CDR1 SGHDT, CDR2 YYEEEE. Every donor was a healthy person donating bone marrow. Study-wide results and limits: A later analysis appeared to link common viral pathogens to several of the most significant clusters. Specificity of three CMV-associated chains for CMV antigens was verified in vitro. CMV serostatus was the sole immune exposure data available.

PCR involved 60 Vbeta and 13 Jbeta primers. Assay: immunoSEQ multiplex PCR; the TCRdb copy retains only in-frame clones and omits some. The table includes 100,000 to 150,000 clones, 73% detected once. Of note for this clone: What it binds is not known.

The source of this sequence is a woman aged 40 to 49 in good health and CMV-seropositive. The chain links TRBV5-6 to TRBJ2-7; TRBD1 is a possible D gene (6 bases). Sequencing input: PBMCs. As DNA, the CDR3 is TGTGCCAGCAGCTTGGGTATCACAGGGACGAGCTCCTACGAGCAGTACTTC. It translates to CASSLGITGTSSYEQYF.